These T cell receptor beta chains were read from a single sample in a study of cytomegalovirus exposure and HLA in healthy donors. Measured with immunoSEQ multiplex PCR; TCRdb has only the in-frame clones, and not every one. The sample carries some 130,000 clones, roughly 80% recorded once. The specimen was PBMCs. All receptors come from a female donor in good health and CMV-seronegative. CDR3s include the opening cysteine and the closing phenylalanine or tryptophan. D genes are given only for firm matches. Where a row states a size, it is once, few, many or the class of an expanded clone; other rows omit it.

d_call	clone_size	v_call	j_call	cdr3_nt	cdr3_aa
NA	once	TRBV18	TRBJ1-2	TGTGCCAGCTCACCAATGCAGGGTAACTATGGCTACACCTTC	CASSPMQGNYGYTF
TRBD2	NA	TRBV5-1	TRBJ2-5	TGCGCCAGCAGCTTGGTACCTAGCGGGAGTACGCAAGAGACCCAGTACTTC	CASSLVPSGSTQETQYF
TRBD1	NA	TRBV5-8	TRBJ1-1	TGTGCCAGCAGCTTCTACAGGGGAGACACTGAAGCTTTCTTT	CASSFYRGDTEAFF
TRBD1	few	TRBV2	TRBJ2-3	TGTGCCAGCAGTGAGACAGGGTCAAATACGCAGTATTTT	CASSETGSNTQYF
NA	NA	TRBV10-3	TRBJ2-5	TGTGCCATCAGTGAGTCTCGGGAGGGGGCTGCTTTAGGAGAGACCCAGTACTTC	CAISESREGAALGETQYF
NA	NA	TRBV5-1	TRBJ2-5	TGCGCCAGCAGCTTGGGACTTGAAGAGACCCAGTACTTC	CASSLGLEETQYF
TRBD2	NA	TRBV6-1	TRBJ2-7	TGTGCCAGCCGGACTAGCGGGAGTGGGGAGCAGTACTTC	CASRTSGSGEQYF
TRBD1	once	TRBV13	TRBJ2-2	TGTGCCAGCAGCACCCGGACAGGGGGTAGCACCGGGGAGCTGTTTTTT	CASSTRTGGSTGELFF
NA	NA	TRBV19	TRBJ1-5	TGTGCCAGTAGTACCCTATCACAGGGAAATCAGCCCCAGCATTTT	CASSTLSQGNQPQHF
TRBD2	NA	TRBV5-1	TRBJ2-5	TGCGCCACCATGCCGGTAGCGGGAGGTCAAGAGACCCAGTACTTC	CATMPVAGGQETQYF
NA	NA	TRBV11-3	TRBJ2-1	TGTGCCAGCACTATCACGAGGGCGAGCCCTGAGCAGTTCTTC	CASTITRASPEQFF
TRBD2	NA	TRBV2	TRBJ2-3	TGTGCCAGCAGGGCCGGGACTAGCGCGCCAGATACGCAGTATTTT	CASRAGTSAPDTQYF
TRBD2	NA	TRBV9	TRBJ2-5	TGTGCCAGCAGCGGTAGGGGACTAGGGAACCAAGAGACCCAGTACTTC	CASSGRGLGNQETQYF
TRBD2	NA	TRBV2	TRBJ2-3	TGTGCCAGCAGTGGGACTAGCAGCACAGATACGCAGTATTTT	CASSGTSSTDTQYF
TRBD2	NA	TRBV6-5	TRBJ2-3	TGTGCCAGCAGTTATTCGAATAGCGGGGCCTTTGATACGCAGTATTTT	CASSYSNSGAFDTQYF
TRBD2	NA	TRBV10-3	TRBJ2-6	TGTGCCATCAGTGGGGGAGGGACTGGGGCCAACGTCCTGACTTTC	CAISGGGTGANVLTF